This T cell receptor beta chain was obtained from a study of T cell responses to AZD1222 COVID-19 vaccine. Study-level points and caveats: None of the repertoires were sampled until the peak T cell response had passed. The span of vaccine-associated CD4 TCRs extended across spike, with dominance at 160-218 and 743-854. Females made up more of the donors, who were largely white British, and clonal diversity may have come out too low. Just a handful of people given AZD1222 tested seropositive at baseline.

Using immunoSEQ multiplex PCR, the repertoire was profiled, and TCRdb retains in-frame clones only, with some absent. The table has tens of thousands of clones, 80% to 90% seen once; the top ten hold less than 6.5%. CDR3 length: 16 amino acids. Germline V gene sequence: CDR1 KGHSH, CDR2 LQKENI. V dropped 6 bases and J dropped 5; count of bases not matched to a gene: 14. For this clone: Antigen specificity is unknown.

The input for sequencing was peripheral blood, taken on day 0 of AZD1222 vaccination. This TCR came from an adult in good health. The V gene is TRBV18, the J gene TRBJ2-7; 9 bases map to TRBD1. CDR3 coding DNA: TGTGCCAGCTCCGTCGACCCGGGACAGGGAGGCCACGAGCAGTACTTC. It specifies CASSVDPGQGGHEQYF. Variable domain in full (rest from reference TRBV18 and TRBJ2-7): NAGVMQNPRHLVRRRGQEARLRCSPMKGHSHVYWYRQLPEEGLKFMVYLQKENIIDESGMPKERFSAEFPKEGPSILRIQQVVRGDSAAYFCASSVDPGQGGHEQYFGPGTRLTVT.